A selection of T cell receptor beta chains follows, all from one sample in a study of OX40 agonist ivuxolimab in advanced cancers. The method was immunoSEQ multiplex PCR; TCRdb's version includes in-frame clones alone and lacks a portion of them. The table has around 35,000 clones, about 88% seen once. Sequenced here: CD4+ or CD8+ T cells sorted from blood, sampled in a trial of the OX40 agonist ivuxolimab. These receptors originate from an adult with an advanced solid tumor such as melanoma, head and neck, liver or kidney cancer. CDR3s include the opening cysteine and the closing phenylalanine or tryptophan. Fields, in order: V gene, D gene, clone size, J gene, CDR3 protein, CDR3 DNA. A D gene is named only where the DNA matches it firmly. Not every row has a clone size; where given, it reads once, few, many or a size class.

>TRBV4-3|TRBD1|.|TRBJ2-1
CASSQERDRGNNEQFF
TGCGCCAGCAGCCAAGAGAGAGACAGGGGAAACAATGAGCAGTTCTTC
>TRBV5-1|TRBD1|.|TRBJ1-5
CASSLTGGGQPQHF
TGCGCCAGCAGCTTGACAGGGGGTGGTCAGCCCCAGCATTTT
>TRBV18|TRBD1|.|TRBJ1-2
CASSKGQGTDGYTF
TGTGCCAGCTCAAAGGGACAGGGGACAGATGGCTACACCTTC
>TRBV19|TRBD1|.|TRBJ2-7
CASSTPGQGAYEQYF
TGTGCCAGTAGTACTCCGGGACAGGGGGCCTACGAGCAGTACTTC
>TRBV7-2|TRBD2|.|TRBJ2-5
CASSPSGGTQETQYF
TGTGCCAGCAGCCCAAGCGGGGGTACTCAAGAGACCCAGTACTTC
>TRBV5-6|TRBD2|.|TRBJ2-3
CASSSSERGGPSTDTQYF
TGTGCCAGCAGCTCTTCGGAGCGGGGGGGTCCCTCCACAGATACGCAGTATTTT
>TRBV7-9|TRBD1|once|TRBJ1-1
CASSLGDRAAEAFF
TGTGCCAGCAGCTTAGGGGACAGGGCCGCTGAAGCTTTCTTT
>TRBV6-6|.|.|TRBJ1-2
CASSPDGYGYTF
TGTGCCAGCAGTCCCGACGGCTATGGCTACACCTTC
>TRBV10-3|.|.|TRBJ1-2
CAISESQNYGYTF
TGTGCCATCAGTGAGTCACAGAACTATGGCTACACCTTC
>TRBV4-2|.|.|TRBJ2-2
CASSHLGTGELFF
TGTGCCAGCAGCCACCTGGGGACCGGGGAGCTGTTTTTT
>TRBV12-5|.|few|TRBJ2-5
CASGLGGSLETQYF
TGTGCTAGTGGTTTAGGAGGGTCCCTGGAGACCCAGTACTTC
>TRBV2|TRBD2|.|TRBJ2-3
CASSLGRGGTDTQYF
TGTGCCAGCAGTCTAGGGCGGGGGGGCACAGATACGCAGTATTTT
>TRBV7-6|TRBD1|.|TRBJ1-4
CASSPGTGMEKLFF
TGTGCCAGCAGCCCCGGGACAGGGATGGAAAAACTGTTTTTT
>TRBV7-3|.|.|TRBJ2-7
CASRQDGYEQYF
TGTGCCAGCAGGCAGGACGGCTACGAGCAGTACTTC
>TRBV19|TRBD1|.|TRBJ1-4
CASSIGTGRLSEKLFF
TGTGCCAGTAGTATTGGGACAGGGCGGTTGAGCGAAAAACTGTTTTTT
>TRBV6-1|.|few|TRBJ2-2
CATRPGQTNTGELFF
TGTGCCACCCGTCCGGGACAAACGAACACCGGGGAGCTGTTTTTT
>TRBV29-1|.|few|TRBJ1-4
CSVGKGLHEKLFF
TGCAGCGTTGGTAAGGGACTTCATGAAAAACTGTTTTTT
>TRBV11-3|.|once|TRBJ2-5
CASSLSPLGTQYF
TGTGCCAGCAGCTTAAGTCCCTTGGGGACCCAGTACTTC
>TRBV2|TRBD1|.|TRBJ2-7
CASTQGTGSHEQYF
TGTGCCAGCACCCAAGGGACAGGGTCCCACGAGCAGTACTTC
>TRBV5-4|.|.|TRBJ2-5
CASSLPGRTEETQYF
TGTGCCAGCAGCCTTCCGGGACGGACCGAAGAGACCCAGTACTTC
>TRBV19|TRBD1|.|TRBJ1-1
CASSMDREGTEAFF
TGTGCCAGTAGTATGGACAGGGAGGGGACTGAAGCTTTCTTT
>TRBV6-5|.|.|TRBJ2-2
CASSRNTGELFF
TGTGCCAGCAGCAGGAACACCGGGGAGCTGTTTTTT
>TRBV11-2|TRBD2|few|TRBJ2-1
CASSPQAASGGNEQFF
TGTGCCAGCAGCCCACAGGCGGCTAGCGGGGGCAATGAGCAGTTCTTC
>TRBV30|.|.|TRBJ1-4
CAWGQSTNEKLFF
TGTGCCTGGGGACAGTCAACTAATGAAAAACTGTTTTTT
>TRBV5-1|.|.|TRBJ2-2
CASSPSLRGSPTGELFF
TGCGCCAGCAGCCCCTCGTTACGAGGGTCACCCACCGGGGAGCTGTTTTTT
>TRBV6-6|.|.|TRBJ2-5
CASSYGETQYF
TGTGCCAGCAGTTATGGAGAGACCCAGTACTTC
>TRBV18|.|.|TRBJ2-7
CASSPSVGSSYEQYF
TGTGCCAGCTCACCGTCTGTCGGCAGCTCCTACGAGCAGTACTTC
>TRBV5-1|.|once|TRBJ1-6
CASSLGGNSPLHF
TGCGCCAGCAGCTTGGGGGGGAATTCACCCCTCCACTTT
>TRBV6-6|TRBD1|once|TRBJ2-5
CASSPGQGGETQYF
TGTGCCAGCAGTCCGGGACAGGGAGGCGAGACCCAGTACTTC
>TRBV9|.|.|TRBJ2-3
CASSVMEEGRTDTQYF
TGTGCCAGCAGCGTGATGGAGGAGGGGCGCACGGATACGCAGTATTTT
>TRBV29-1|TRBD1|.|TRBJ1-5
CSVGTDSNQPQHF
TGCAGCGTAGGGACAGATAGCAATCAGCCCCAGCATTTT
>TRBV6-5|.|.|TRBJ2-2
CASNTRGANTGELFF
TGTGCCAGCAACACACGTGGGGCTAACACCGGGGAGCTGTTTTTT
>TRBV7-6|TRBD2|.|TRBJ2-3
CASSFSGGVDTQYF
TGTGCCAGCAGCTTTAGCGGGGGGGTAGATACGCAGTATTTT
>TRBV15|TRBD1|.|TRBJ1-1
CATSGGTGRTEAFF
TGTGCCACCAGCGGGGGGACAGGGCGCACTGAAGCTTTCTTT
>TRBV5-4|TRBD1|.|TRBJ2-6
CASSSGQIPPGANVLTF
TGTGCCAGCAGCTCGGGACAGATACCGCCTGGGGCCAACGTCCTGACTTTC
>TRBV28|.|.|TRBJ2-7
CASSSPSSYEQYF
TGTGCCAGCAGCTCCCCGAGCTCCTACGAGCAGTACTTC
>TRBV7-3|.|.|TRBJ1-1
CASSLGGVNTEAFF
TGTGCCAGCAGCTTGGGGGGAGTCAACACTGAAGCTTTCTTT
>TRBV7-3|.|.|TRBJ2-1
CASSPGLRGNNEQFF
TGTGCCAGCAGCCCTGGATTAAGAGGGAACAATGAGCAGTTCTTC
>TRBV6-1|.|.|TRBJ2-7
CASSEWRGIYEQYF
TGTGCCAGCAGTGAATGGAGGGGGATCTACGAGCAGTACTTC
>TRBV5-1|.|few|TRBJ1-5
CASSWTTGSNQPQHF
TGCGCCAGCAGCTGGACCACAGGAAGCAATCAGCCCCAGCATTTT
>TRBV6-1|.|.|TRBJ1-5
CASGGISNQPQHF
TGTGCCAGCGGGGGCATCAGCAATCAGCCCCAGCATTTT
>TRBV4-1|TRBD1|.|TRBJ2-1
CASRQGAEGYNEQFF
TGCGCCAGCAGGCAGGGGGCCGAGGGGTACAATGAGCAGTTCTTC
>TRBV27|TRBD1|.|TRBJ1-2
CASSSRDRNYGYTF
TGTGCCAGCAGTTCCCGGGACAGGAACTATGGCTACACCTTC
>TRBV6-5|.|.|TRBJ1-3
CASSRAFSGNTIYF
TGTGCCAGCAGCAGAGCCTTCTCTGGAAACACCATATATTTT
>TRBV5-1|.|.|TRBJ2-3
CASSLESGADTQYF
TGCGCCAGCAGCTTGGAGTCCGGGGCAGATACGCAGTATTTT
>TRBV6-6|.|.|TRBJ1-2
CASSLEGLTESYTF
TGTGCCAGCAGTCTAGAGGGATTGACCGAATCTTACACCTTC
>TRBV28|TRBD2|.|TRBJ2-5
CASSYGGGETQYF
TGTGCCAGCAGTTATGGGGGGGGAGAGACCCAGTACTTC
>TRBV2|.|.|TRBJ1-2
CASSGPPQASGYGYTF
TGTGCCAGCAGTGGCCCCCCACAGGCTTCGGGCTATGGCTACACCTTC
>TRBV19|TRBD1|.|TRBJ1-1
CASSMGGQGTNEAFF
TGTGCCAGTAGTATGGGGGGACAGGGGACGAATGAAGCTTTCTTT
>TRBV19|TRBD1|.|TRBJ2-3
CASSNAGTGTTDTQYF
TGTGCCAGTAGTAATGCCGGGACAGGGACGACAGATACGCAGTATTTT